This record looks at one T cell receptor (beta chain) sequence and its context. Its target is not known. Germline V gives CDR1 LNHDA, CDR2 SQIVND (reference sequence). V shed 6 bases, J shed 4 bases, and the junction held 9 bases outside the gene matches. The CDR3 extends over 16 amino acids. The method was immunoSEQ multiplex PCR; TCRdb's version includes in-frame clones alone and lacks a portion of them. The sample holds roughly 80,000 clones, approximately 91% seen once. The data were taken from a study of OX40 agonist ivuxolimab in advanced cancers. Study-level background: Prior anti-PD-1, anti-PD-L1 or anti-CTLA-4 therapy was allowed; less than 45% had some. Whole-study findings and limits: Partial responders dosed at 0.1-3.0 mg/kg displayed clonal expansion ranking among the lowest.

The clonotype was recovered from an adult with an advanced solid tumor such as melanoma, head and neck, liver or kidney cancer. The sample in question was CD4+ or CD8+ T cells sorted from blood, obtained in a trial of the OX40 agonist ivuxolimab. The chain is built from TRBV19 and TRBJ2-2; 9 positions match TRBD2. CDR3 sequence reads: CASSSPGLAGTGELFF. In DNA, the CDR3 is TGTGCCAGTAGCTCACCGGGACTAGCTGGCACCGGGGAGCTGTTTTTT.